Presented here are 9 T cell receptor beta chains from one specimen sequenced in a study of blood T cell repertoires in COVID-19. Libraries were prepared by immunoSEQ multiplex PCR; TCRdb keeps only in-frame clonotypes and omits some of them. The data show around 270,000 clones, 80% to 90% seen once. Sequencing input: peripheral blood. Receptor source: a middle-aged man with acute or convalescent COVID-19.

This clone was picked up one time. CDR3 sequence reads: CASSFSRGTLEAFF. In DNA form, the CDR3 reads TGTGCCAGCAGCTTCTCCAGGGGGACCCTTGAAGCTTTCTTT. The chain is built from TRBV11-2 and TRBJ1-1; 7 positions agree with TRBD1. V was clipped by 3 bases and J by 7 bases; unmatched bases: 8. Germline assignment: CDR1 SGHAT and CDR2 FQNNGV. The CDR3 runs 14 residues.

Of note for this clone: Other DNA sequences in this sample translate to the same CDR3. This chain links TRBV12-3 or TRBV12-4 with TRBJ1-1; no reliable D call. The CDR3 is 13 residues long. V lost 4 bases and J 2 bases, leaving 8 bases between the germline ends. The CDR3 sequence is CASSSSLNTEAFF. CDR3 DNA sequence: TGTGCCAGCAGTTCGAGCTTAAACACTGAAGCTTTCTTT.

The chain combines TRBV18 with TRBJ1-6, with D unclear. Germline CDR1 is KGHSH and CDR2 is LQKENI. This CDR3 has 13 amino acids. The V and J ends lost 3 bases and 8 bases respectively, with 8 bases between them. The CDR3 DNA follows: TGTGCCAGCTCACCGGCAGAGGATTCACCCCTCCACTTT. This translates into CASSPAEDSPLHF.

This clone appeared a single time. The V and J genes are TRBV9 and TRBJ1-2; perhaps TRBD1 as D (6 bases). Trimming left V 3 bases short and J 0 bases short, with 12 bases between. Germline V gene sequence: CDR1 SGDLS, CDR2 YYNGEE. This CDR3 has 15 residues. CDR3 DNA sequence: TGTGCCAGCAGCGAGGCGACAGGAACTAACTATGGCTACACCTTC. Amino acid sequence: CASSEATGTNYGYTF.

CDR3 amino acids: CSVRGLETQYF. The CDR3 DNA is TGCAGTGTGCGGGGCTTGGAGACCCAGTACTTC. The genes are TRBV20-1 and TRBJ2-5; weak D call: TRBD2 (6 bases). V lost 7 bases and J 5 bases, leaving 11 bases between the germline ends. In germline, CDR1 is DFQATT, CDR2 SNEGSKA (reference sequence). This CDR3 has 11 residues.

The chain recombines TRBV7-2 with TRBJ1-5; D not certain. The CDR3 consists of 13 residues. CDR1 is SGHTA, CDR2 FQGNSA, per germline. Trimming took 4 bases from V and 2 from J, leaving 6 bases between them. For the CDR3, the DNA is TGTGCCAGCAGCTCAGGTGGCAATCAGCCCCAGCATTTT. Protein sequence: CASSSGGNQPQHF.

The V call is TRBV6-5, the J call TRBJ1-1; 7 nucleotides match TRBD1. V was clipped by 4 bases and J by 6 bases; unmatched bases: 11. The V gene's germline CDR1 is MNHEY and CDR2 SVGAGI. The CDR3 is made up of 15 amino acids. The CDR3 DNA reads TGTGCCAGCAGTTCTTTGGCAGGGGGAGGTCCTGAAGCTTTCTTT. It specifies CASSSLAGGGPEAFF.

The gene calls are TRBV18 and TRBJ1-5; a possible D gene is TRBD1 (6 bases). V lost 6 bases, J lost 7 bases, and 13 bases lay in between. The length of the CDR3 is 13 residues. Germline-derived CDR1 and CDR2 are KGHSH and LQKENI. CDR3 sequence: CASSQGLEQPQHF. The CDR3 bases are TGTGCCAGCTCCCAGGGGTTGGAGCAGCCCCAGCATTTT.

The chain joins TRBV6-5 to TRBJ1-3; no reliable D call. The V end was cut by 10 bases, the J end by 2 bases, with 9 bases between. CDR3 length: 12 amino acids. Germline assignment: CDR1 MNHEY and CDR2 SVGAGI. Written as DNA, the CDR3 is TGTGCCACCCTAGGTACTGGAAACACCATATATTTT. Amino acid sequence: CATLGTGNTIYF.